Below, 24 T cell receptor beta chains from the same sample are listed, as sequenced in a study of blood T cell repertoires in COVID-19. Only in-frame clones appear in the TCRdb table, and some are missing; sequencing was by immunoSEQ multiplex PCR. The sample consists of about 220,000 clones, 85% of them appearing once. Sequencing used peripheral blood. Receptors originate from a woman between 65 and 79 years old with COVID-19, enrolled during active disease.

This sequence joins TRBV5-5 and TRBJ1-1; 7 bases map to TRBD1. The V gene's germline CDR1 is SGHKS and CDR2 YYEKEE (reference sequence). Trimming at V came to 4 bases and at J to 3 bases, leaving 6 bases not matched to a gene. The CDR3 is made up of 14 amino acids. CDR3 DNA: TGTGCCAGCAGCAAGACAGGGTTGGACACTGAAGCTTTCTTT. Amino acids: CASSKTGLDTEAFF.

The genes are TRBV7-3 and TRBJ2-3, with TRBD2 identical over 7 bases. The germline V gene has CDR1 SGHTA and CDR2 FQGTGA. CDR3 length: 14 residues. V gave up 2 bases and J gave up 5 bases; unmatched junction bases: 4. CDR3 DNA sequence: TGTGCCAGCAGCTTAGCGGGAGCCGGAGATACGCAGTATTTT. This translates into CASSLAGAGDTQYF.

The chain employs TRBV29-1 and TRBJ2-5; the match to TRBD2 covers 7 bases. Germline loops: CDR1 SQVTM, CDR2 ANQGSEA. V gave up 7 bases and J gave up 2 bases; unmatched junction bases: 4. This CDR3 has 12 amino acids. CDR3 sequence: CSGSSGQETQYF. CDR3 DNA sequence: TGCAGCGGGTCTAGCGGACAAGAGACCCAGTACTTC. Full variable domain (outside the CDR3, taken from reference TRBV29-1 and TRBJ2-5): SAVISQKPSRDICQRGTSLTIQCQVDSQVTMMFWYRQQPGQSLTLIATANQGSEATYESGFVIDKFPISRPNLTFSTLTVSNMSPEDSSIYLCSGSSGQETQYFGPGTRLLVL.

J is TRBJ1-4 and V is TRBV15, with D hard to call. The CDR3 has 18 amino acids. V gave up 3 bases and J gave up 0 bases, with 17 bases separating them. CDR1 is LNHNV and CDR2 is YYDKDF in the germline V gene (reference sequence). CDR3 in amino acids: CATSRRDTLRTTNEKLFF. The CDR3 region has the DNA TGTGCCACCAGCAGGAGAGACACACTCAGAACAACTAATGAAAAACTGTTTTTT.

The chain links TRBV4-1 to TRBJ1-5; the match to TRBD1 covers 8 bases. The CDR3 contains 15 residues. With V trimmed by 2 bases and J by 6 bases, 6 bases remained unmatched. Germline CDR1 and CDR2: MGHRA and YSYEKL. CDR3 coding DNA: TGCGCCAGCAGCCAACTTTCAGGGGGCTTTCAGCCCCAGCATTTT. Its translation is CASSQLSGGFQPQHF.

The chain combines TRBV5-1 with TRBJ2-1, with 9 bases that match TRBD2. Germline CDR1 reads SGHRS; CDR2 reads YFSETQ. This CDR3 has 18 amino acids. The V gene end was trimmed by 1 base and the J gene end by 3 bases; junction bases not matched to a gene: 11. The CDR3 nucleotides read TGCGCCAGCAGCTTGATTGGGATCCCGACTAGCGGCTACAATGAGCAGTTCTTC. Encoded protein: CASSLIGIPTSGYNEQFF.

The chain carries TRBV7-8 and TRBJ2-1, with 7 nucleotides matching TRBD1. The V gene end was trimmed by 5 bases and the J gene end by 2 bases; junction bases not matched to a gene: 12. CDR1 is SGHVS and CDR2 is FQNEAQ in the germline V gene. The CDR3 sequence is 17 residues long. This CDR3 is CASSIQGRVFPYNEQFF. In DNA form, the CDR3 reads TGTGCCAGCAGCATACAGGGGCGAGTCTTCCCCTACAATGAGCAGTTCTTC. Full variable domain (missing parts from reference TRBV7-8 and TRBJ2-1): GAGVSQSPRYKVAKRGQDVALRCDPISGHVSLFWYQQALGQGPEFLTYFQNEAQLDKSGLPSDRFFAERPEGSVSTLKIQRTQQEDSAVYLCASSIQGRVFPYNEQFFGPGTRLTVL.

V is TRBV11-3 and J is TRBJ2-5, with TRBD1 matching 7 bases. This CDR3 has 14 amino acids. With 2 bases clipped from V and 2 bases from J, the junction kept 2 bases outside the gene matches. CDR1 and CDR2 from the germline V gene are SGHNT and YENEEA. CDR3: CASSLFRGQETQYF. In DNA, the CDR3 is TGTGCCAGCAGCTTATTCAGGGGGCAAGAGACCCAGTACTTC.

The chain is built from TRBV29-1 and TRBJ1-2, with a tentative D call TRBD1 (6 bases). The CDR3 runs to 13 residues. Trimming shortened V by 0 bases and J by 3 bases, and 8 bases separated the two germline ends. Per germline, CDR1 SQVTM and CDR2 ANQGSEA. CDR3 amino acids: CSVEEGADYGYTF. CDR3 nucleotide sequence: TGCAGCGTTGAAGAGGGGGCAGACTATGGCTACACCTTC.

In this sample, this clone turned up once. This chain connects TRBV7-2 to TRBJ1-1, with 8 bases lining up with TRBD1. V gave up 5 bases and J gave up 1 base; unmatched junction bases: 3. From germline, CDR1 is SGHTA and CDR2 FQGNSA. The CDR3 has 14 residues. The CDR3 bases are TGTGCCAGCAGCGTAACAGGGGGGAACACTGAAGCTTTCTTT. This encodes CASSVTGGNTEAFF.

CDR3 sequence reads: CASRPTWTGDFYGYTF. In DNA, the CDR3 is TGCGCCAGCAGGCCAACTTGGACAGGGGACTTCTATGGCTACACCTTC. The genes are TRBV4-1 and TRBJ1-2; 9 nucleotides match TRBD1. The trim removed 6 bases at V and 4 bases at J, leaving 12 bases unmatched. The CDR3 sequence is 16 residues long. Germline V gives CDR1 MGHRA, CDR2 YSYEKL.

The chain combines TRBV6-2 or TRBV6-3 with TRBJ1-6; 7 nucleotides line up with TRBD1. This CDR3 is 15 amino acids long. Germline V lookup: CDR1 MNHEY, CDR2 SVGEGT. With 2 bases clipped from V and 11 bases from J, the junction kept 9 bases outside the gene matches. CDR3 bases: TGTGCCAGCAGTTACGGAAGGGGGCGCGCGACACCCCTCCACTTT. Its translation is CASSYGRGRATPLHF.

This chain links TRBV7-2 with TRBJ2-1, with 7 bases fitting TRBD1. This CDR3 comprises 17 residues. With 5 bases clipped from V and 0 bases from J, the junction kept 10 bases outside the gene matches. Per germline, CDR1 SGHTA and CDR2 FQGNSA. The CDR3 loop is CASSPQSRGSSYNEQFF. DNA of the CDR3: TGTGCCAGCAGCCCCCAGTCCAGGGGGAGCTCCTACAATGAGCAGTTCTTC.

In its sample, this clone was seen a few times. The chain carries TRBV5-1 and TRBJ1-1; no definite D call. The V gene lost 7 bases and the J gene lost 0 bases, with 13 bases spanning the gap. Germline values: CDR1 SGHRS, CDR2 YFSETQ. The CDR3 runs to 14 residues. CDR3 bases: TGCGCCAGCCGCGACGCGGGTATGAACACTGAAGCTTTCTTT. Translated: CASRDAGMNTEAFF.

The CDR3: CAISVRDRGYSDTEAFF. CDR3 sequence (DNA): TGTGCCATCAGTGTCCGGGACAGGGGGTATTCAGACACTGAAGCTTTCTTT. The J gene is TRBJ1-1, the V gene TRBV10-3; 11 nucleotides align to TRBD1. The CDR3 is 17 residues long. V lost 4 bases to trimming and J lost 3 bases; unmatched junction nucleotides: 10. The germline V gene has CDR1 ENHRY and CDR2 SYGVKD.

The chain combines TRBV9 with TRBJ2-1, with 10 bases lining up with TRBD2. The V gene end was trimmed by 4 bases and the J gene end by 7 bases; junction bases not matched to a gene: 8. CDR1 is SGDLS, CDR2 YYNGEE, per germline. CDR3 length: 15 residues. CDR3 residues: CASSFIAGGRNEQFF. In DNA, the CDR3 is TGTGCCAGCAGCTTTATAGCGGGGGGTAGGAATGAGCAGTTCTTC.

V usage is TRBV7-9 and J usage is TRBJ2-7; 8 nucleotides align to TRBD2. The J segment lost 3 bases and the V segment lost 3 bases, leaving 7 bases of the junction unmatched. The CDR3 length is 15 residues. Germline CDR1 reads SEHNR; CDR2 reads FQNEAQ (reference sequence). The CDR3 DNA is TGTGCCAGCAGCTTGGAACTAACTAGCGGCTACGAGCAGTACTTC. Its translation: CASSLELTSGYEQYF.

This clone was observed a single time. The J gene is TRBJ2-3, the V gene TRBV24-1; TRBD1 matches at 10 bases. The CDR3 extends over 15 amino acids. Germline V lookup: CDR1 KGHDR, CDR2 SFDVKD. V gave up 11 bases and J gave up 3 bases; unmatched junction bases: 10. The CDR3 region is CAIAPGQGNTDTQYF. DNA of the CDR3: TGTGCCATAGCGCCGGGACAGGGGAATACAGATACGCAGTATTTT.

The rearrangement uses TRBV3-1 (or the pseudogene TRBV3-2) and TRBJ1-4; 8 bases line up with TRBD1. The CDR3 is made up of 15 amino acids. Germline V lookup: CDR1 LGHDT, CDR2 YNNKEL (reference sequence). V lost 5 bases and J lost 2; bases outside the gene matches: 4. Written as DNA, the CDR3 is TGTGCCAGCAGCATTACAGGGGGGACTAATGAAAAACTGTTTTTT. Amino acids: CASSITGGTNEKLFF.

This chain connects TRBV6-5 to TRBJ1-1; TRBD1 agrees at 7 bases. The CDR3 totals 13 residues. The ends lost 6 bases at V and 10 bases at J; junction bases unmatched: 11. Germline assignment: CDR1 MNHEY and CDR2 SVGAGI. Here the CDR3 reads CASRTPGQRVAFF. DNA for the CDR3: TGTGCCAGCAGAACGCCGGGACAGCGCGTAGCTTTCTTT.

The chain is built from TRBV10-3 and TRBJ2-7, with D maybe TRBD2 (6 bases). There are 13 residues in the CDR3. CDR1 ENHRY and CDR2 SYGVKD come from the germline V gene. V was pared by 0 bases and J by 5 bases, with 8 bases between. CDR3 DNA sequence: TGTGCCATCAGTGAGTCGGGAGGAAACGAGCAGTACTTC. It yields the protein CAISESGGNEQYF.

The V and J genes are TRBV4-3 and TRBJ1-2; D unclear. The CDR3 has 14 amino acids. The germline V and J ends were trimmed by 0 bases and 6 bases, with 11 bases remaining between them. Germline V CDR1 and CDR2: LGHNA, YSLEER. The CDR3 DNA reads as TGCGCCAGCAGCCAAGATGGGTCCGGGAATGGCTACACCTTC. Amino acid sequence: CASSQDGSGNGYTF.

The chain uses TRBV27 and TRBJ1-5; 10 nucleotides agree with TRBD1. The J segment lost 2 bases and the V segment lost 5 bases, leaving 3 bases of the junction unmatched. This CDR3 has 15 amino acids. CDR1 is MNHEY, CDR2 SMNVEV, per germline (reference sequence). Written as DNA, the CDR3 is TGTGCCAGCAGTCGGGGGACAGGGGGCAATCAGCCCCAGCATTTT. This gives the protein CASSRGTGGNQPQHF.

This sequence joins TRBV11-3 and TRBJ2-5; D is unclear. Per germline, CDR1 SGHNT and CDR2 YENEEA. Between the trimmed V and J ends, which lost 0 bases and 4 bases, there was a span of 3 bases. This CDR3 region has 12 residues. CDR3 nucleotides: TGTGCCAGCAGCTTAGACGGAGAGACCCAGTACTTC. Its protein product is CASSLDGETQYF.